The sequence of this TCR beta chain was determined in a study of blood T cell repertoires in COVID-19. Study information: T cells, B-cell-depleted T cells, or PBMCs supplied cDNA or gDNA.

Germline V gene data show CDR1 as SGHNT and CDR2 as YENEEA. The CDR3 covers 15 residues. V gave up 3 bases and J gave up 2 bases; unmatched junction bases: 4. Study processing details: Estimation of nucleated cell counts was performed using reference gene primer amplification. Libraries were prepared by immunoSEQ multiplex PCR; TCRdb keeps only in-frame clonotypes and omits some of them. V and J calls and clone size are copied from that table; D and trimming were computed from the DNA. Of around 330,000 clones in the sample, roughly 88% are singletons; the top ten hold 1.5% to 2%. This receptor was taken from a young woman with COVID-19, enrolled during active disease. The chain combines TRBV11-3 with TRBJ2-5, with 9 bases that match TRBD2. Sequencing input: peripheral blood. CDR3 residues: CASSFSGGLQETQYF. In DNA form, the CDR3 reads TGTGCCAGCAGCTTCAGCGGGGGGTTACAAGAGACCCAGTACTTC.